One sample yielded the 2 T cell receptor beta chains listed below, sequenced in a study of T cells in Graves' hyperthyroidism and ophthalmopathy. Template material for amplifying TCR beta CDR3 regions consisted of RNA transcripts. In the first-round RT-PCR of the TCR CDR3, the HTBI primer set was used. TCRdb passed the multiplex PCR reads through MiXCR, listing each CDR3 protein once. This sample has around 370,000 distinct CDR3 sequences; 15% to 20% occur once, and the top ten carry around two fifths. Material: blood. These receptors all come from a man aged 18-30 years with Graves' ophthalmopathy.

The V gene is TRBV20-1, the J gene TRBJ1-5; D might be TRBD1 (6 bases). V was clipped by 3 bases and J by 1 base, with 16 bases between them. CDR1 is DFQATT and CDR2 is SNEGSKA in the germline V gene (reference sequence). This CDR3 region has 16 residues. The CDR3 is CSASETTGNSNQPQHF. CDR3 in DNA: TGCAGTGCTAGCGAAACGACAGGTAACAGCAATCAGCCCCAGCATTTT.

This clonotype has only a few counts. The chain has TRBV18 and TRBJ1-5; 10 nucleotides line up with TRBD1. Trimming took 5 bases from V and 5 from J; bases not matched to a gene: 6. This CDR3 is 15 amino acids long. Germline V lookup: CDR1 KGHSH, CDR2 LQKENI. CDR3 DNA: TGTGCCAGCTCAAGACAGGGGGCGATGGATCAGCCCCAGCATTTT. It yields the protein CASSRQGAMDQPQHF.